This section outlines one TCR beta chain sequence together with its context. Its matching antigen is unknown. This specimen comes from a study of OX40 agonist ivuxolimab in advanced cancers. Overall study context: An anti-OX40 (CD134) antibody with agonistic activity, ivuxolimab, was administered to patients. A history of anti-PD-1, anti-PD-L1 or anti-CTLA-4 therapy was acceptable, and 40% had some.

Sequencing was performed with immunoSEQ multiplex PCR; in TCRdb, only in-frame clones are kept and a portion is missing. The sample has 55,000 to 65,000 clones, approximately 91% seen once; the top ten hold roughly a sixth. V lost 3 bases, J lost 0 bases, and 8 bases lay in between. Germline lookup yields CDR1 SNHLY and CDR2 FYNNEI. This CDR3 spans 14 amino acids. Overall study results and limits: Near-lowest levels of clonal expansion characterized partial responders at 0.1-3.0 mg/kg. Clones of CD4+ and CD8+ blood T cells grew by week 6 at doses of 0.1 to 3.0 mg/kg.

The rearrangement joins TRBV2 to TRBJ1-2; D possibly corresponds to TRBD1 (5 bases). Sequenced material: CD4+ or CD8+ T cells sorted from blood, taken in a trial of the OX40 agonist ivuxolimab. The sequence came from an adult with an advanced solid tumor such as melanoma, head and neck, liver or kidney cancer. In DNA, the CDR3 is TGTGCCAGCAGTGATCTGACAGCTAACTATGGCTACACCTTC. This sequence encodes CASSDLTANYGYTF.